The rows below give T cell receptor beta chains drawn from one sample of a study of blood T cells in healthy people across ages. TCRdb ran MiXCR on the 5' RACE reads and lists one entry per CDR3 protein. The sample includes around 1,000,000 distinct CDR3 sequences, about 25% of them seen just once. The same data also went into a second study, on T cells of mothers and their children.

The sequencing input was blood. These receptors all come from a girl aged 2 to 10 in good health. The CDR3 runs from the conserved cysteine through the conserved F or W. The order of the fields is D gene, V gene, J gene, clone size, CDR3 protein, CDR3 DNA. A D gene is named only where the DNA matches it firmly. Where a row states a size, it is once, few, many or the class of an expanded clone; other rows omit it.

d_gene: .
v_gene: TRBV6-4
j_gene: TRBJ2-2
abundance: few
CDR3aa: CASSDETNTGELFF
CDR3nt: TGTGCCAGCAGTGACGAGACAAACACCGGGGAGCTGTTTTTT

d_gene: TRBD1
v_gene: TRBV12-3/TRBV12-4
j_gene: TRBJ2-1
abundance: .
CDR3aa: CASSPRLVGGFNEQFF
CDR3nt: TGTGCCAGCAGTCCCCGTTTGGTAGGGGGCTTCAATGAGCAGTTCTTC

d_gene: .
v_gene: TRBV9
j_gene: TRBJ2-1
abundance: few
CDR3aa: CASSVRREVNNEQFF
CDR3nt: TGTGCCAGCAGCGTACGCAGGGAAGTAAACAATGAGCAGTTCTTC

d_gene: TRBD2
v_gene: TRBV20-1
j_gene: TRBJ2-1
abundance: few
CDR3aa: CSARLRLAGINEQFF
CDR3nt: TGCAGTGCTAGATTACGGCTAGCGGGAATAAATGAGCAGTTCTTC

d_gene: .
v_gene: TRBV25-1
j_gene: TRBJ1-6
abundance: .
CDR3aa: CASRPDDNSPLHF
CDR3nt: TGTGCCAGCCGGCCAGATGATAATTCACCCCTCCACTTT

d_gene: .
v_gene: TRBV10-3
j_gene: TRBJ2-1
abundance: .
CDR3aa: CAIGRGDEQFF
CDR3nt: TGTGCCATCGGGCGCGGGGATGAGCAGTTCTTC

d_gene: .
v_gene: TRBV5-8
j_gene: TRBJ1-2
abundance: .
CDR3aa: CASSAEGPGYTF
CDR3nt: TGTGCCAGCAGCGCGGAGGGGCCCGGCTACACCTTC

d_gene: TRBD2
v_gene: TRBV7-9
j_gene: TRBJ2-6
abundance: few
CDR3aa: CASSSRTSGKSSGANVLTF
CDR3nt: TGTGCCAGTAGCTCCAGGACTAGCGGAAAAAGCTCTGGGGCCAACGTCCTGACTTTC

d_gene: TRBD2
v_gene: TRBV12-3/TRBV12-4
j_gene: TRBJ2-3
abundance: few
CDR3aa: CASSSPVGRGDTQYF
CDR3nt: TGTGCCAGCAGTTCCCCGGTCGGGCGGGGGGACACGCAGTATTTT

d_gene: .
v_gene: TRBV28
j_gene: TRBJ1-2
abundance: .
CDR3aa: CAHTPDGNRYGYTF
CDR3nt: TGTGCTCACACCCCGGACGGGAATAGGTATGGCTACACCTTC

d_gene: .
v_gene: TRBV7-2
j_gene: TRBJ2-3
abundance: few
CDR3aa: CASSLGVASDTQYF
CDR3nt: TGTGCCAGCAGCTTAGGGGTAGCTTCAGATACGCAGTATTTT

d_gene: .
v_gene: TRBV4-3
j_gene: TRBJ2-7
abundance: few
CDR3aa: CASSQDRADSSYEQYF
CDR3nt: TGCGCCAGCAGCCAAGATCGGGCTGATAGCTCCTACGAGCAGTACTTC

d_gene: .
v_gene: TRBV13
j_gene: TRBJ2-7
abundance: .
CDR3aa: CASSLENTPYEQYF
CDR3nt: TGTGCCAGCAGCTTAGAAAACACCCCCTACGAGCAGTACTTC

d_gene: TRBD2
v_gene: TRBV3-1
j_gene: TRBJ2-7
abundance: few
CDR3aa: CASSQGGLAGGSYEQYF
CDR3nt: TGTGCCAGCAGCCAAGGCGGACTAGCGGGAGGATCCTACGAGCAGTACTTC

d_gene: TRBD1
v_gene: TRBV7-8
j_gene: TRBJ1-5
abundance: few
CDR3aa: CASSPMGQGVYQPQHF
CDR3nt: TGTGCCAGCAGCCCAATGGGACAGGGGGTCTATCAGCCCCAGCATTTT

d_gene: .
v_gene: TRBV7-3
j_gene: TRBJ2-3
abundance: few
CDR3aa: CASSLAPHTDTQYF
CDR3nt: TGTGCCAGCAGCCTAGCCCCCCACACAGATACGCAGTATTTT

d_gene: .
v_gene: TRBV27
j_gene: TRBJ1-1
abundance: few
CDR3aa: CASSFSGMNTEAFF
CDR3nt: TGTGCCAGCAGTTTCTCAGGGATGAACACTGAAGCTTTCTTT

d_gene: .
v_gene: TRBV20-1
j_gene: TRBJ2-5
abundance: .
CDR3aa: CSASDLGGAGTQYF
CDR3nt: TGCAGTGCTAGTGACCTGGGGGGGGCGGGGACCCAGTACTTC

d_gene: .
v_gene: TRBV7-6
j_gene: TRBJ1-6
abundance: few
CDR3aa: CASSLESSYNSPLHF
CDR3nt: TGTGCCAGCAGCTTAGAGAGCTCCTATAATTCACCCCTCCACTTT

d_gene: .
v_gene: TRBV6-5
j_gene: TRBJ1-2
abundance: .
CDR3aa: CASSYSIFFYGYTF
CDR3nt: TGTGCCAGCAGTTACTCGATTTTTTTCTATGGCTACACCTTC

d_gene: TRBD2
v_gene: TRBV24-1
j_gene: TRBJ2-3
abundance: few
CDR3aa: CATSDAGGRTDTQYF
CDR3nt: TGTGCCACCAGTGATGCGGGGGGCCGCACAGATACGCAGTATTTT

d_gene: .
v_gene: TRBV4-1
j_gene: TRBJ2-7
abundance: .
CDR3aa: CASSYRDGNSYEQYF
CDR3nt: TGCGCCAGCAGCTACCGGGACGGTAATTCCTACGAGCAGTACTTC

d_gene: .
v_gene: TRBV6-5
j_gene: TRBJ2-6
abundance: .
CDR3aa: CASGDSSGANVLTF
CDR3nt: TGTGCCAGCGGCGACAGCTCTGGGGCCAACGTCCTGACTTTC

d_gene: .
v_gene: TRBV9
j_gene: TRBJ2-1
abundance: few
CDR3aa: CASSVGMTYNEQFF
CDR3nt: TGTGCCAGCAGCGTAGGGATGACCTACAATGAGCAGTTCTTC

d_gene: TRBD2
v_gene: TRBV6-2/TRBV6-3
j_gene: TRBJ2-7
abundance: .
CDR3aa: CASTGLAGEQYF
CDR3nt: TGTGCCAGCACTGGACTAGCTGGCGAGCAGTACTTC

d_gene: .
v_gene: TRBV6-5
j_gene: TRBJ2-7
abundance: few
CDR3aa: CASSPGSLEQYF
CDR3nt: TGTGCCAGCAGCCCCGGGTCCCTGGAGCAGTACTTC

d_gene: TRBD1
v_gene: TRBV29-1
j_gene: TRBJ1-2
abundance: few
CDR3aa: CSASDPGTGYGYTF
CDR3nt: TGCAGCGCCTCTGATCCCGGGACAGGCTATGGCTACACCTTC

d_gene: .
v_gene: TRBV6-5
j_gene: TRBJ2-1
abundance: few
CDR3aa: CASSPHLGEQFF
CDR3nt: TGTGCCAGCAGTCCACACCTGGGTGAGCAGTTCTTC

d_gene: .
v_gene: TRBV5-5
j_gene: TRBJ1-4
abundance: .
CDR3aa: CASRVPGGNEKLFF
CDR3nt: TGTGCCAGCAGAGTACCGGGAGGGAATGAAAAACTGTTTTTT

d_gene: .
v_gene: TRBV13
j_gene: TRBJ2-1
abundance: few
CDR3aa: CASSLPGGSSYNEQFF
CDR3nt: TGTGCCAGCAGCCTCCCAGGGGGGAGCTCCTACAATGAGCAGTTCTTC

d_gene: .
v_gene: TRBV20-1
j_gene: TRBJ2-5
abundance: .
CDR3aa: CSLSGGGQEFGQETQYF
CDR3nt: TGCAGTCTGTCTGGGGGGGGACAGGAGTTTGGACAAGAGACCCAGTACTTC

d_gene: .
v_gene: TRBV12-3/TRBV12-4
j_gene: TRBJ1-2
abundance: .
CDR3aa: CASSPDPGGSYGYTF
CDR3nt: TGTGCCAGCAGTCCGGACCCCGGGGGTTCCTATGGCTACACCTTC

d_gene: .
v_gene: TRBV12-3/TRBV12-4
j_gene: TRBJ1-2
abundance: .
CDR3aa: CASTPQTNYGYTF
CDR3nt: TGTGCCAGCACCCCTCAGACGAACTATGGCTACACCTTC

d_gene: .
v_gene: TRBV5-1
j_gene: TRBJ1-1
abundance: many
CDR3aa: CASSLAQGREAFF
CDR3nt: TGCGCCAGCAGCTTGGCCCAGGGACGTGAAGCTTTCTTT

d_gene: .
v_gene: TRBV7-2
j_gene: TRBJ2-1
abundance: few
CDR3aa: CASSVPRTGLDNEQFF
CDR3nt: TGTGCCAGCAGTGTGCCCCGGACTGGTCTCGACAATGAGCAGTTCTTC

d_gene: .
v_gene: TRBV5-1
j_gene: TRBJ2-4
abundance: few
CDR3aa: CASRQEILAKNIQYF
CDR3nt: TGCGCCAGCAGGCAGGAGATTTTAGCCAAAAACATTCAGTACTTC

d_gene: .
v_gene: TRBV13
j_gene: TRBJ1-1
abundance: few
CDR3aa: CASSQRQYSSEAFF
CDR3nt: TGTGCCAGCAGCCAGAGACAGTATTCGTCTGAAGCTTTCTTT

d_gene: .
v_gene: TRBV7-8
j_gene: TRBJ2-5
abundance: .
CDR3aa: CASSLGGLRGQETQYF
CDR3nt: TGTGCCAGCAGCTTAGGGGGACTGAGGGGACAAGAGACCCAGTACTTC

d_gene: TRBD1
v_gene: TRBV27
j_gene: TRBJ1-3
abundance: few
CDR3aa: CASRNRGNSGNTIYF
CDR3nt: TGTGCCAGCAGAAACAGGGGAAACTCTGGAAACACCATATATTTT

d_gene: .
v_gene: TRBV12-3/TRBV12-4
j_gene: TRBJ1-4
abundance: .
CDR3aa: CASSAANEKLFF
CDR3nt: TGTGCCAGCAGTGCCGCTAATGAAAAACTGTTTTTT

d_gene: TRBD1
v_gene: TRBV29-1
j_gene: TRBJ1-3
abundance: .
CDR3aa: CSVWDSSGNTIYF
CDR3nt: TGCAGCGTTTGGGACAGCTCTGGAAACACCATATATTTT

d_gene: TRBD1
v_gene: TRBV9
j_gene: TRBJ1-2
abundance: few
CDR3aa: CASSVEYPGQGQAEDGYTF
CDR3nt: TGTGCCAGCAGCGTAGAATATCCGGGACAGGGTCAGGCGGAGGATGGCTACACCTTC

d_gene: TRBD2
v_gene: TRBV12-3/TRBV12-4
j_gene: TRBJ2-4
abundance: .
CDR3aa: CASSFKRGARLDIQYF
CDR3nt: TGTGCCAGCAGTTTCAAGCGGGGGGCACGGTTAGACATTCAGTACTTC

d_gene: .
v_gene: TRBV29-1
j_gene: TRBJ2-2
abundance: few
CDR3aa: CSVNQGGTGELFF
CDR3nt: TGCAGCGTTAATCAGGGGGGCACCGGGGAGCTGTTTTTT

d_gene: .
v_gene: TRBV28
j_gene: TRBJ1-1
abundance: few
CDR3aa: CASRGSEYFVGTEAFF
CDR3nt: TGTGCCAGCAGGGGTAGTGAATATTTCGTGGGGACTGAAGCTTTCTTT

d_gene: .
v_gene: TRBV29-1
j_gene: TRBJ2-5
abundance: .
CDR3aa: CSVLDSKETQYF
CDR3nt: TGCAGCGTTTTAGATTCTAAGGAGACCCAGTACTTC

d_gene: TRBD1
v_gene: TRBV5-1
j_gene: TRBJ2-3
abundance: few
CDR3aa: CASTLRTGSTDTQYF
CDR3nt: TGCGCCAGCACCCTACGGACAGGGAGTACAGATACGCAGTATTTT

d_gene: .
v_gene: TRBV6-5
j_gene: TRBJ1-6
abundance: .
CDR3aa: CASSQTGNSPLHF
CDR3nt: TGTGCCAGCAGCCAGACCGGTAATTCACCCCTCCACTTT

d_gene: TRBD1
v_gene: TRBV10-3
j_gene: TRBJ1-5
abundance: .
CDR3aa: CAISGTGGNQPQHF
CDR3nt: TGTGCCATCAGCGGGACAGGGGGCAATCAGCCCCAGCATTTT